The clone carrying this TCR beta chain came up many times. Its antigen remains unknown. Original processing notes: Samples held a median of approximately 94,000 TCRs, range about 23,224–690,600. TCRdb independently ran MiXCR on the RACE reads; one entry per CDR3 protein. None of the V and J calls come from the authors' own analysis; TCRdb made them. This repertoire shows roughly 110,000 distinct CDR3 sequences, 9% to 15% found once; its top ten account for 1.5% to 2%. The sample comes from a study of human T cells and chemical hapten exposure. The overall study: Upper-back patches of 0.01% DPC were read at 6 days.

Deletions cut 3 bases from V and 6 bases from J, with 4 bases between. The CDR3 loop spans 11 amino acids. Germline assignment: CDR1 PRHDT and CDR2 FYEKMQ (reference sequence). Notes on the study in general: In comparison with controls, expanded TCRs gave rise to a significantly larger number of large CDR3 similarity clusters. PT1 expanded TCR counts and patch test score were linked, and their correlation was positive.

Time point in this sample: pre-sensitization, week 0. Treatment reported: therapeutic diphenylcyclopropenone sensitization with weekly scalp DPC. The sequenced sample was whole blood, obtained in connection with sensitization to the hapten diphenylcyclopropenone (DPC). The chain is built from TRBV13 and TRBJ2-3; D is uncertain. This receptor was identified in a woman in her forties or fifties with alopecia areata. Some clones in this sample may be carry-over from other donors' samples. The CDR3 here is CASSFLDTQYF. The CDR3 DNA sequence: TGTGCCAGCAGCTTTCTCGATACGCAGTATTTT.